This T cell receptor beta chain was recorded in a study of CD8 T cells in Susac syndrome. General study results and limits: The authors acknowledged that the study's TCR sequencing and HLA analysis involved relatively few individuals.

CD8+ and CD4+ T cells from blood underwent TCR beta sequencing. About this clonotype: Its antigen remains unidentified.

RNA in amounts of roughly 0.5 to 1 ug was reverse transcribed with random hexamers. Amplification of TCR beta CDR3 used immunoSEQ multiplex PCR across 54 Vbeta and 13 Jbeta. TCRdb ran MiXCR on the immunoSEQ multiplex PCR reads and lists one entry per CDR3 protein. Here the sample spans more than 95,000 distinct CDR3 sequences, approximately 95% being singletons. Trimming took 6 bases from V and 1 from J, leaving 4 bases between them. Germline values: CDR1 SNHLY, CDR2 FYNNEI. This CDR3 region has 13 residues. The sequence was obtained from a human donor with multiple sclerosis. Sequencing was done on a sample of CD8+ T cells from PBMCs. This chain connects TRBV2 to TRBJ1-6; D is unclear. CDR3 region: CASRISYNSPLHF. The CDR3 DNA reads as TGTGCCAGCAGAATTTCCTATAATTCACCCCTCCACTTT.